This entry is about one T cell receptor beta chain. No antigen is known for it. The unexposed donors gave CD4+ T cells in about 2011-2019, prior to COVID-19. Cryopreserved PBMCs were CD4-enriched, then split into naive and memory cells. The entry originates in a study of CD4 T cells in relation to SARS-CoV-2 and coronaviruses. V shed 6 bases and J shed 4 bases, with 25 bases lying between them. The CDR3 sequence is 17 residues long. Germline V gene lookup returns CDR1 MDHEN and CDR2 SYDVKM. Profiled with immunoSEQ multiplex PCR; TCRdb holds only in-frame clones, not every one. The table records 50,000 to 70,000 clones, about 87% of them present only once. Notes on the study in general: Crossreactive clones expanded significantly less to SARS-CoV-2 than monoreactive clones.

Sequencing used memory CD4+ T cells from PBMCs. The sequence derives from a human donor in good health. V gene TRBV28 combines with J gene TRBJ2-7; TRBD2 is a possible D gene (6 bases). The CDR3 loop is CASSNGLRGTSRYEQYF. In DNA form, the CDR3 reads TGTGCCAGCAGCAACGGTCTTAGGGGTACTAGCCGTTACGAGCAGTACTTC.